This T cell receptor beta chain was obtained from a study of T cell responses to AZD1222 COVID-19 vaccine. Study observations and caveats: Reportedly, nearly half of unique spike TCRs recognized epitopes outside B.1.351/B.1.1.7 mutations.

Method: immunoSEQ multiplex PCR; TCRdb's copy keeps in-frame clones and lacks some. The sample gives some 120,000 clones, 90% to 95% of which show up once; approximately 2.5% is in the top ten. Note on this clone: The antigen is unknown.

Germline CDR1 reads SGHTA; CDR2 reads FQGNSA. V was trimmed by 2 bases and J by 7 bases, leaving 12 bases between them. The CDR3 has 13 amino acids. This receptor was taken from an adult in good health. Source: peripheral blood, taken on day 0 of AZD1222 vaccination. The V and J genes are TRBV7-2 and TRBJ2-7, with a tentative D call TRBD2 (5 bases). The CDR3: CASSLRPGWEQYF. For the CDR3, the DNA is TGTGCCAGCAGCTTACGCCCGGGGTGGGAGCAGTACTTC.